This entry lists 8 T cell receptor beta chains sequenced from one sample in a study of blood T cell repertoires in COVID-19. Some clones are missing from TCRdb's copy, which holds only in-frame ones; the method was immunoSEQ multiplex PCR. The sample has 400,000 to 450,000 clones, around 91% seen once. The sequencing sample was made of PBMCs or T cells enriched from blood (not recorded which). Receptor source: a man between 18 and 35 years old who had recovered from COVID-19.

Comments on this clone: Different DNA sequences within this sample yield the same CDR3. The genes are TRBV6-1 and TRBJ1-2, with D hard to call. In germline, CDR1 is MNHNS, CDR2 SASEGT. The CDR3 is 14 amino acids. Trimming removed 0 bases from V and 5 bases from J, with 10 bases in between. The CDR3 sequence: CASSEARGVYGYTF. CDR3 nucleotides: TGTGCCAGCAGTGAAGCGCGAGGAGTTTATGGCTACACCTTC.

The CDR3 reads CASSLSPWGTVNTEAFF. CDR3 nucleotides: TGTGCCAGCAGCCTATCCCCTTGGGGGACAGTGAACACTGAAGCTTTCTTT. This rearrangement joins TRBV5-4 to TRBJ1-1, with 7 bases that match TRBD1. The CDR3 extends over 17 amino acids. V lost 4 bases and J lost 0; bases outside the gene matches: 12. The germline CDR1 and CDR2 sequences are SGHNT and YYREEE (reference sequence).

The chain employs TRBV27 and TRBJ1-5, with TRBD1 matching 7 bases. Trimming took 10 bases from V and 3 from J; bases not matched to a gene: 9. Germline V gives CDR1 MNHEY, CDR2 SMNVEV (reference sequence). The length of the CDR3 is 14 residues. This CDR3 reads CAIPGQPFNQPQHF. The CDR3 region has the DNA TGTGCCATCCCGGGACAGCCCTTCAATCAGCCCCAGCATTTT.

This chain uses TRBV30 with TRBJ2-3; 15 bases line up with TRBD2. Germline trimming cut 1 base from V and 8 bases from J; bases unmatched to any gene: 10. Germline V lookup: CDR1 GTSNPN, CDR2 SVGIG (reference sequence). CDR3 length: 17 residues. In DNA form, the CDR3 reads TGTGCCTGGAGTGGGGAGCGGACTAGCGGGAGGGGCGGTACGCAGTATTTT. Encoded protein: CAWSGERTSGRGGTQYF.

The chain joins TRBV18 to TRBJ1-5, with a weak D call TRBD1 (6 bases). The germline V gene has CDR1 KGHSH and CDR2 LQKENI. V was cut by 5 bases and J by 4 bases, with 9 bases left in between. This CDR3 is 13 amino acids long. Here the CDR3 DNA reads TGTGCCAGCTCAAAACAGGGAAATCAGCCCCAGCATTTT. Protein: CASSKQGNQPQHF. Filled out from reference TRBV18 and TRBJ1-5, the complete variable domain reads NAGVMQNPRHLVRRRGQEARLRCSPMKGHSHVYWYRQLPEEGLKFMVYLQKENIIDESGMPKERFSAEFPKEGPSILRIQQVVRGDSAAYFCASSKQGNQPQHFGDGTRLSIL.

V is TRBV2 and J is TRBJ1-6; TRBD1 agrees at 7 bases. With V trimmed by 3 bases and J by 10 bases, 6 bases remained unmatched. This CDR3 comprises 14 residues. The germline V gene has CDR1 SNHLY and CDR2 FYNNEI. CDR3 bases: TGTGCCAGCAGTGAGGCCAGGGGGGCCTCACCCCTCCACTTT. Amino acid sequence: CASSEARGASPLHF.

The V call is TRBV6-9, the J call TRBJ1-5; 8 nucleotides align to TRBD1. The germline V gene encodes CDR1 MNHGY and CDR2 SVAAGI. Unmatched junction bases numbered 10, after V lost 0 bases and J lost 3 bases. The CDR3 contains 18 residues. CDR3 protein: CASSYSPWTGPSNQPQHF. Written as DNA, the CDR3 is TGTGCCAGCAGTTATTCCCCCTGGACAGGGCCCTCCAATCAGCCCCAGCATTTT.

V is TRBV5-1 and J is TRBJ1-5, with D possibly TRBD1 on 5 matching bases. Trimming shortened V by 4 bases and J by 5 bases, and 10 bases separated the two germline ends. Looked up from germline, CDR1 is SGHRS and CDR2 is YFSETQ. This CDR3 comprises 13 residues. CDR3 region: CASSQGTDQPQHF. Written as DNA, the CDR3 is TGCGCCAGCAGCCAGGGTACCGATCAGCCCCAGCATTTT.